The sequence of this TCR beta chain was determined in a study of neoadjuvant nivolumab and ipilimumab in lung cancer. Study results and caveats: Only a single major-pathologic-response sample was available for clonality analysis. From pretherapy to surgery, tumor richness and clonality rose with dual therapy. Pretherapy blood TCR richness correlated positively with resected tumor richness. TCR richness and clonality were higher in tumors than adjacent uninvolved lung.

Clones were sequenced by immunoSEQ multiplex PCR, and TCRdb holds only the in-frame ones, with some missing. This table has tens of thousands of clones, 75% to 90% appearing once. The germline V gene encodes CDR1 MGHRA and CDR2 YSYEKL. With 4 bases removed from V and 0 bases from J, the gap between germline ends came to 16 bases. This CDR3 comprises 17 residues. About this clone itself: Its specificity is not known.

The TCR originated in an adult with non-small cell lung cancer. Here the sequenced sample was peripheral blood, taken before neoadjuvant nivolumab, alone or with ipilimumab. This rearrangement joins TRBV4-1 to TRBJ1-5, with a weak D call TRBD1 (5 bases). Written as DNA, the CDR3 is TGCGCCAGCAGCCGGTTAGCGGTGGGGGATAGCAATCAGCCCCAGCATTTT. Its translation is CASSRLAVGDSNQPQHF.